This TCR beta chain comes out of a study of T cells in Graves' hyperthyroidism and ophthalmopathy. Study outcomes and limitations: Blood also contained most expanded thyroid clonotypes above 0.001.

At least 3 on the Clinical Activity Score was recorded for ophthalmopathy patients, who also had NOSPECS grade at least 4 and duration under 3 months. Reasons for excluding patients were uncontrolled infection, other autoimmune disease, pregnancy or lactation. Fresh peripheral blood, roughly 9.8 ml of it, supplied the PBMCs. Germline CDR1 and CDR2: DFQATT and SNEGSKA (reference sequence). J gave up 0 bases and V 0 bases, and 5 bases lay outside the gene matches. The CDR3 covers 16 residues. The source material, RNA transcripts, was used to amplify TCR beta CDR3 regions. HTBI primers were employed in a first-round RT-PCR of the TCR CDR3. One entry per CDR3 protein, called by TCRdb with MiXCR from the multiplex PCR reads. The sample lists about 300,000 distinct CDR3 sequences, approximately 19% occurring once. Details on this clonotype: Its target is unknown.

The sequence derives from a man in his fifties or sixties with Graves' ophthalmopathy. The chain carries TRBV20-1 and TRBJ2-4, with 7 nucleotides matching TRBD2. Sequences were obtained from blood. In nucleotides, the CDR3 is TGCAGTGCTAGAGAGGCGGGAGCCCTAGCCAAAAACATTCAGTACTTC. Translating gives CSAREAGALAKNIQYF.